This passage covers 2 T cell receptor beta chains from one sample sequenced in a study of T cells in Graves' hyperthyroidism and ophthalmopathy. Amplification of TCR beta CDR3 regions was performed using RNA transcripts as template. With the HTBI primer set, the TCR CDR3 went through a first round of RT-PCR. TCRdb recomputed calls from the multiplex PCR reads with MiXCR, one row per CDR3 protein. The sample consists of around 440,000 distinct CDR3 sequences, 15% to 19% of them appearing once. Input material: blood. The origin of the receptors is a woman between 18 and 30 years old with Graves' hyperthyroidism.

The chain recombines TRBV27 with TRBJ1-2, with 7 bases that match TRBD1. The V gene's germline CDR1 is MNHEY and CDR2 SMNVEV (reference sequence). J lost 7 bases, V lost 5 bases, and 7 bases had no gene match. This CDR3 contains 13 residues. The chain's CDR3 is CASSRDRVGGYTF. The CDR3 DNA follows: TGTGCCAGCAGTCGCGACAGGGTTGGTGGCTACACCTTC.

This clonotype has at least ten counts. The CDR3 protein is CASSSRGLAYGYTF. CDR3 DNA sequence: TGTGCCAGCAGTTCACGGGGCCTGGCCTATGGCTACACCTTC. V and J are TRBV7-2 and TRBJ1-2, with D maybe TRBD1 (5 bases). Germline CDR1 and CDR2: SGHTA and FQGNSA. Trimming took 6 bases from V and 4 from J, leaving 15 bases between them. This CDR3 contains 14 residues.